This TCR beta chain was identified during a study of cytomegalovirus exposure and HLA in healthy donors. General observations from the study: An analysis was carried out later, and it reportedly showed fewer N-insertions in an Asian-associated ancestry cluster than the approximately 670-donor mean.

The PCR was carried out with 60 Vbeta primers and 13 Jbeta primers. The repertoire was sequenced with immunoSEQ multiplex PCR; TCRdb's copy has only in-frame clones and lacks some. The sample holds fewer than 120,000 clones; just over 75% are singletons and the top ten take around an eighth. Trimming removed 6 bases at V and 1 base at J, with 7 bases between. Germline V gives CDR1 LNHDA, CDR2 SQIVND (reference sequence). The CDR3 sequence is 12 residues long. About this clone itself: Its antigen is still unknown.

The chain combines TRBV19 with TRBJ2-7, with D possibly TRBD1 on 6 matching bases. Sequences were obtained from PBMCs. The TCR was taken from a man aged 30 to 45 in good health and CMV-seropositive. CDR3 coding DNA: TGTGCCAGTAGCGACAGGTCCTACGAGCAGTACTTC. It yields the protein CASSDRSYEQYF. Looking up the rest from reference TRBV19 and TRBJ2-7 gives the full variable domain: DGGITQSPKYLFRKEGQNVTLSCEQNLNHDAMYWYRQDPGQGLRLIYYSQIVNDFQKGDIAEGYSVSREKKESFPLTVTSAQKNPTAFYLCASSDRSYEQYFGPGTRLTVT.